The 27 T cell receptor beta chains below all came from one sample that was sequenced in a study of blood T cell repertoires in COVID-19. Clones were read by immunoSEQ multiplex PCR, and TCRdb kept only the in-frame ones, dropping some. The profile shows 15,000 to 20,000 clones, about 89% of them singletons. The sequencing input was peripheral blood. Receptors originate from a woman aged 55-69 years with active COVID-19.

This clone was found once. This sequence joins TRBV15 and TRBJ2-5, with a tentative D call TRBD1 (6 bases). Germline V lookup: CDR1 LNHNV, CDR2 YYDKDF (reference sequence). The CDR3 is 14 residues long. Trimming pared 1 base from V and 3 bases from J, leaving 9 bases between. In DNA form, the CDR3 reads TGTGCCACCAGCAGAGCGCAGGGGAAAGAGACCCAGTACTTC. Its protein is CATSRAQGKETQYF.

CDR3 coding DNA: TGTGCCAGCAGTTACACCGGGACAGGGTCTCGCCCCCTCCACTTT. Translated: CASSYTGTGSRPLHF. V gene TRBV6-5 combines with J gene TRBJ1-6; the match to TRBD1 covers 9 bases. The germline V gene has CDR1 MNHEY and CDR2 SVGAGI. Unmatched junction bases numbered 9, after V lost 2 bases and J lost 13 bases. The CDR3 contains 15 residues.

This sequence joins TRBV5-6 and TRBJ2-2; 7 bases agree with TRBD1. Germline trimming cut 0 bases from V and 7 bases from J; bases unmatched to any gene: 3. The length of the CDR3 is 14 residues. Germline V gene sequence: CDR1 SGHDT, CDR2 YYEEEE. The CDR3 loop is CASSLGRGCGELFF. The CDR3 DNA follows: TGTGCCAGCAGCTTGGGCAGGGGGTGCGGGGAGCTGTTTTTT.

The J gene is TRBJ1-1, the V gene TRBV19, with 7 bases that match TRBD1. V was clipped by 8 bases and J by 5 bases; unmatched bases: 8. Germline assignment: CDR1 LNHDA and CDR2 SQIVND (reference sequence). The CDR3 runs to 13 residues. In DNA, the CDR3 is TGTGCCAGTGCCACAGGGGTATGGACTGAAGCTTTCTTT. Translating gives CASATGVWTEAFF. Supplemented by reference TRBV19 and TRBJ1-1, the full variable domain reads DGGITQSPKYLFRKEGQNVTLSCEQNLNHDAMYWYRQDPGQGLRLIYYSQIVNDFQKGDIAEGYSVSREKKESFPLTVTSAQKNPTAFYLCASATGVWTEAFFGQGTRLTVV.

V usage is TRBV10-3 and J usage is TRBJ1-1, with D unclear. Per germline, CDR1 ENHRY and CDR2 SYGVKD. The CDR3 has 14 residues. The V end lost 0 bases, the J end lost 1 base, and 6 bases lay between the germline ends. CDR3: CAISESSGNTEAFF. The CDR3 DNA reads TGTGCCATCAGTGAGTCATCAGGGAACACTGAAGCTTTCTTT.

The V call is TRBV19, the J call TRBJ1-1; D gene ambiguous. The germline CDR1 and CDR2 sequences are LNHDA and SQIVND (reference sequence). The CDR3 is 14 amino acids. V lost 6 bases and J lost 0, with 11 bases in between. The CDR3 region has the DNA TGTGCCAGTAGCCGAGGGTTCGTGAACACTGAAGCTTTCTTT. Amino acids: CASSRGFVNTEAFF.

The chain links TRBV5-1 to TRBJ2-5; D gene ambiguous. Trimming removed 2 bases from V and 2 bases from J, with 16 bases in between. The CDR3 spans 16 residues. Germline assignment: CDR1 SGHRS and CDR2 YFSETQ. This CDR3 is CASSFSPTWVQETQYF. As DNA, the CDR3 is TGCGCCAGCAGCTTTAGCCCTACATGGGTGCAAGAGACCCAGTACTTC.

CDR3 loop: CASSSLAGSNYNEQFF. The CDR3 DNA is TGTGCCAGCAGCTCACTAGCGGGGAGCAACTACAATGAGCAGTTCTTC. V and J are TRBV7-9 and TRBJ2-1, with 10 bases fitting TRBD2. The V gene's germline CDR1 is SEHNR and CDR2 FQNEAQ (reference sequence). The CDR3 spans 16 residues. J lost 3 bases, V lost 4 bases, and 6 bases had no gene match.

This chain joins TRBV9 and TRBJ1-2; the match to TRBD1 covers 7 bases. CDR1 SGDLS and CDR2 YYNGEE come from the germline V gene. This CDR3 has 16 amino acids. The V gene end was trimmed by 3 bases and the J gene end by 5 bases; junction bases not matched to a gene: 13. The CDR3 nucleotides read TGTGCCAGCAGCGCCGGCGGACAGGCCCCTTGGTATGGCTACACCTTC. Encoded protein: CASSAGGQAPWYGYTF.

The rearrangement links TRBV2 to TRBJ1-2; D is unclear. The germline V gene encodes CDR1 SNHLY and CDR2 FYNNEI. This CDR3 contains 13 residues. CDR3 in DNA: TGTGTCGAGCAAAATCCTCAAAACTATGGCTACACCTTC. Translation gives CVEQNPQNYGYTF.

The chain couples TRBV10-3 to TRBJ2-7, with TRBD1 matching 8 bases. With V trimmed by 2 bases and J by 7 bases, 10 bases remained unmatched. The CDR3 is 15 amino acids. Germline CDR1 and CDR2: ENHRY and SYGVKD. The CDR3: CAISEEGRGRREQYF. The CDR3 nucleotides are TGTGCCATCAGTGAGGAGGGCAGGGGGCGACGGGAGCAGTACTTC.

The rearrangement joins TRBV5-1 to TRBJ2-7, with 10 positions matching TRBD1. V gave up 4 bases and J gave up 5 bases; unmatched junction bases: 9. The CDR3 spans 15 residues. CDR1 SGHRS and CDR2 YFSETQ come from the germline V gene. The CDR3 here is CASSGPGQGNDEQYF. The CDR3 nucleotides are TGCGCCAGCAGCGGCCCGGGACAGGGGAACGACGAGCAGTACTTC.

This rearrangement joins TRBV6-5 to TRBJ2-1, with 9 positions matching TRBD1. The germline CDR1 and CDR2 sequences are MNHEY and SVGAGI. V lost 6 bases and J lost 5; bases outside the gene matches: 8. The CDR3 extends over 15 amino acids. The DNA of the CDR3 is TGTGCCAGCAGAATGGCCGGGACAGGGCACAATGAGCAGTTCTTC. Protein sequence: CASRMAGTGHNEQFF.

The chain uses TRBV5-1 and TRBJ2-5; tentative D call: TRBD2 (7 bases). V lost 4 bases to trimming and J lost 5 bases, with 12 bases between them. Germline values: CDR1 SGHRS, CDR2 YFSETQ. The CDR3 length is 13 residues. Here the CDR3 DNA reads TGCGCCAGCAGCAGGGGGGGTAAGGAGACCCAGTACTTC. Translating gives CASSRGGKETQYF.

The rearrangement links TRBV5-1 to TRBJ2-1, with 11 bases matching TRBD1. Trimming took 4 bases from V and 6 from J; bases not matched to a gene: 6. The germline V gene has CDR1 SGHRS and CDR2 YFSETQ. This CDR3 is built from 15 residues. CDR3 amino acids: CASSQSGTGGNEQFF. The CDR3 DNA sequence: TGCGCCAGCAGCCAATCCGGGACAGGGGGCAATGAGCAGTTCTTC.

The chain combines TRBV19 with TRBJ2-5, with 11 bases matching TRBD2. The CDR3 spans 13 residues. Germline CDR1 and CDR2: LNHDA and SQIVND (reference sequence). With 8 bases clipped from V and 1 base from J, the junction kept 0 bases outside the gene matches. CDR3 loop: CASGTSGQETQYF. CDR3 nucleotides: TGTGCCAGTGGGACTAGCGGCCAAGAGACCCAGTACTTC.

V is TRBV5-4 and J is TRBJ2-3, with 10 positions matching TRBD2. The V gene's germline CDR1 is SGHNT and CDR2 YYREEE (reference sequence). The length of the CDR3 is 15 residues. J was trimmed by 2 bases and V by 6 bases; bases with no gene match: 6. For the CDR3, the DNA is TGTGCCAGCAAGACCGGGACTAGCGTCACAGATACGCAGTATTTT. Protein sequence: CASKTGTSVTDTQYF.

The V call is TRBV6-5, the J call TRBJ2-6, with a possible D match to TRBD1 (5 bases). With 7 bases removed from V and 6 bases from J, the gap between germline ends came to 10 bases. The CDR3 contains 13 residues. Per germline, CDR1 MNHEY and CDR2 SVGAGI. CDR3 in amino acids: CASKTGLANVLTF. The CDR3 region has the DNA TGTGCCAGCAAAACAGGATTGGCCAACGTCCTGACTTTC.

The chain joins TRBV5-1 to TRBJ1-3; TRBD1 matches 8 bases. From germline, CDR1 is SGHRS and CDR2 YFSETQ. The CDR3 spans 15 residues. With V trimmed by 4 bases and J by 0 bases, 3 bases remained unmatched. The CDR3 is CASSLTGGSGNTIYF. The CDR3, as DNA: TGCGCCAGCAGCCTTACAGGGGGCTCTGGAAACACCATATATTTT.

The V and J genes are TRBV6-6 and TRBJ1-2; 10 nucleotides line up with TRBD1. CDR3 size: 14 residues. J gave up 4 bases and V 5 bases, and 4 bases lay outside the gene matches. From germline, CDR1 is MNHNY and CDR2 SVGAGI (reference sequence). CDR3 region: CASSDRTGGYGYTF. Here the CDR3 DNA reads TGTGCCAGCAGTGATAGGACAGGGGGCTATGGCTACACCTTC.

This clone is labeled as medium-sized (0.01 to 0.1%). The V call is TRBV10-2, the J call TRBJ2-3; weak D call: TRBD2 (5 bases). The CDR3 covers 13 residues. The germline CDR1 and CDR2 sequences are WSHSY and SAAADI. The germline V and J ends were trimmed by 1 base and 10 bases, with 12 bases remaining between them. CDR3 loop: CASSEFLGGSQYF. The CDR3 nucleotides are TGCGCCAGCAGTGAGTTTTTAGGAGGTTCGCAGTATTTT.

The V and J genes are TRBV7-9 and TRBJ2-7, with 8 bases matching TRBD1. Germline assignment: CDR1 SEHNR and CDR2 FQNEAQ (reference sequence). The CDR3 runs to 13 residues. V lost 6 bases to trimming and J lost 4 bases; unmatched junction nucleotides: 5. The CDR3 sequence is CASSFTGGYEQYF. The CDR3, as DNA: TGTGCCAGCAGTTTTACAGGGGGGTACGAGCAGTACTTC.

This sequence joins TRBV4-2 and TRBJ1-4; no clear D gene. The CDR3 has 15 residues. CDR1 is LGHNA, CDR2 YNFKEQ, per germline. V dropped 4 bases and J dropped 6 bases, with 15 bases sitting between them. CDR3 in DNA: TGTGCCAGCAGCCCCGCGGAGGGCTCGGATGAAAAACTGTTTTTT. Its protein is CASSPAEGSDEKLFF.

The J gene is TRBJ2-6, the V gene TRBV5-1; TRBD1 matches at 10 bases. This CDR3 has 16 amino acids. CDR1 and CDR2 from the germline V gene are SGHRS and YFSETQ. V gave up 4 bases and J gave up 2 bases; unmatched junction bases: 3. CDR3 residues: CASSEGQGAGANVLTF. The CDR3 DNA is TGCGCCAGCAGCGAAGGACAGGGGGCTGGGGCCAACGTCCTGACTTTC.

This chain links TRBV7-9 with TRBJ1-2, with TRBD1 as a possible D gene (5 bases). The V end lost 5 bases, the J end lost 7 bases, and 23 bases lay between the germline ends. The CDR3 runs 16 residues. Germline CDR1 is SEHNR and CDR2 is FQNEAQ (reference sequence). CDR3: CASSPNWGGITGGYTF. CDR3 nucleotides: TGTGCCAGCAGCCCGAACTGGGGGGGGATTACGGGTGGCTACACCTTC.

V gene TRBV19 combines with J gene TRBJ2-5; tentatively, D is TRBD2 (5 bases). Germline CDR1 is LNHDA and CDR2 is SQIVND (reference sequence). The germline V and J ends were trimmed by 2 bases and 5 bases, with 9 bases remaining between them. The CDR3 covers 13 residues. The DNA of the CDR3 is TGTGCCAGTAGTATACGTCCGGGGGAGACCCAGTACTTC. It specifies CASSIRPGETQYF.

V gene TRBV27 combines with J gene TRBJ1-2; tentatively, D is TRBD1 (6 bases). CDR1 and CDR2 from the germline V gene are MNHEY and SMNVEV (reference sequence). V was cut by 6 bases and J by 8 bases, with 16 bases left in between. This CDR3 spans 13 amino acids. CDR3 sequence: CASRAQGERGYTF. CDR3 DNA sequence: TGTGCCAGCAGGGCACAGGGAGAGAGGGGCTACACCTTC.